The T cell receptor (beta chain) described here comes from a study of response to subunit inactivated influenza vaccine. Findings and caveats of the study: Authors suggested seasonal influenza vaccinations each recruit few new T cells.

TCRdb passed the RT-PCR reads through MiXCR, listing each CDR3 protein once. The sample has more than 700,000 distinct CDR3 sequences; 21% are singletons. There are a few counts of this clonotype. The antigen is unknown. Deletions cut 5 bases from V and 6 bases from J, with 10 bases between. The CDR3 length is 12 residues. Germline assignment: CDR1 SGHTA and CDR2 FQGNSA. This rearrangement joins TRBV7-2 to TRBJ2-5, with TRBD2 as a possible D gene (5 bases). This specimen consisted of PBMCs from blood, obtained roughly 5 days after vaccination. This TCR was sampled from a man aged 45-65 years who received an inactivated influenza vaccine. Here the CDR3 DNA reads TGTGCCAGCAGCCAAGCGGTACAGACCCAGTACTTC. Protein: CASSQAVQTQYF.